The 9 T cell receptor beta chains given below trace back to one sample, sequenced in a study of regulatory T cells in long-lasting Graves disease. Time point meaning: newly diagnosed GD, antithyroid drugs for less than 3 months. Construction of the TCR library relied on RNA isolated from PBMCs. TCR beta libraries were built with iRepertoire HTBI primers and Arm-PCR of CDR3 regions. TCRdb called the multiplex PCR reads again in MiXCR, with one record for every CDR3 protein. The table lists roughly 420,000 distinct CDR3 sequences, about 15% of them singletons. These data were also reused for a study on T cells in Graves' hyperthyroidism and ophthalmopathy.

The sequences come from peripheral blood mononuclear cells (PBMCs), collected at new diagnosis, from a patient treated with antithyroid drugs. The receptors originated from a woman between 25 and 40 years old with Graves disease.

The chain is built from TRBV27 and TRBJ1-1; D is possibly TRBD1 (6 bases). The CDR3 sequence is 18 residues long. Per the germline V gene, CDR1 is MNHEY and CDR2 is SMNVEV (reference sequence). The V end lost 0 bases, the J end lost 0 bases, and 17 bases lay between the germline ends. The CDR3 sequence is CASSLSRTGGPMNTEAFF. Written as DNA, the CDR3 is TGTGCCAGCAGTTTATCACGAACGGGGGGCCCCATGAACACTGAAGCTTTCTTT.

The chain carries TRBV7-9 and TRBJ1-3; the D gene is possibly TRBD1 (5 bases). Trimming removed 4 bases at V and 8 bases at J, with 12 bases between. The CDR3 contains 13 residues. Germline V lookup: CDR1 SEHNR, CDR2 FQNEAQ (reference sequence). CDR3 in amino acids: CASSWIRGHTIYF. The CDR3 nucleotides read TGTGCCAGCAGCTGGATCCGGGGACACACCATATATTTT.

This clonotype was counted ten times or more. V and J are TRBV5-1 and TRBJ1-4; 8 positions match TRBD1. Trimming at V came to 1 base and at J to 8 bases, leaving 7 bases not matched to a gene. The CDR3 runs to 15 residues. Looked up from germline, CDR1 is SGHRS and CDR2 is YFSETQ. This CDR3 reads CASSLMAGGKEKLFF. DNA of the CDR3: TGCGCCAGCAGCTTGATGGCAGGGGGCAAGGAAAAACTGTTTTTT.

This clonotype was seen at least ten times. The chain employs TRBV14 and TRBJ2-3; D not resolved. The germline CDR1 and CDR2 sequences are SGHDN and FVKESK. The CDR3 runs 15 residues. The V end lost 3 bases, the J end lost 5 bases, and 15 bases lay between the germline ends. CDR3 in amino acids: CASSHRIRIGDTQYF. The CDR3 nucleotides read TGTGCCAGCAGCCACCGGATCCGAATCGGAGATACGCAGTATTTT.

This clonotype was counted many times. V usage is TRBV12-3 or TRBV12-4 and J usage is TRBJ2-7; 8 bases are a match to TRBD1. V lost 6 bases, J lost 4 bases, and 8 bases stayed unmatched. The CDR3 length is 14 residues. CDR3 amino acids: CASRGAGQGYEQYF. CDR3 DNA: TGTGCCAGCAGGGGAGCCGGACAGGGTTACGAGCAGTACTTC.

With respect to this clonotype: A much larger clonotype is one base distant, so this may be a read error. The chain has TRBV10-3 and TRBJ2-1; 9 positions agree with TRBD2. Trimming at V came to 3 bases and at J to 8 bases, leaving 11 bases not matched to a gene. Germline CDR1 reads ENHRY; CDR2 reads SYGVKD. The CDR3 is 16 residues long. The CDR3 coding sequence is TGTGCCATCAGTGACTCGATTGCGGGAGGGCCCGATGAGCAGTTCTTC. It translates to CAISDSIAGGPDEQFF.

This clonotype was observed many times. The chain has TRBV2 and TRBJ2-1; TRBD2 matches at 8 bases. V trimming: 7 bases; J trimming: 5 bases; junction bases outside the gene matches: 7. Germline V gives CDR1 SNHLY, CDR2 FYNNEI. This CDR3 has 14 amino acids. The CDR3 here is CASIERELNNEQFF. The CDR3 DNA is TGTGCCAGCATCGAGCGGGAGTTAAACAATGAGCAGTTCTTC.

This clonotype turned up a few times. The chain uses TRBV7-6 and TRBJ2-7; TRBD2 might be the D (6 bases). The germline V gene has CDR1 SGHVS and CDR2 FNYEAQ. CDR3 length: 16 amino acids. Between the trimmed V and J ends, which lost 2 bases and 5 bases, there was a span of 19 bases. The CDR3 is CASSLLGGMVSNEQYF. CDR3 coding DNA: TGTGCCAGCAGCTTATTGGGCGGGATGGTGTCTAACGAGCAGTACTTC.

A few counts support this clonotype. The V call is TRBV25-1, the J call TRBJ2-7; 12 bases agree with TRBD2. V lost 1 base, J lost 4 bases, and 5 bases stayed unmatched. Germline values: CDR1 MGHDK, CDR2 SYGVNS. The CDR3 is 16 residues long. The CDR3 reads CASSESLLAGGYEQYF. CDR3 coding DNA: TGTGCCAGCAGTGAATCTCTCCTAGCGGGAGGGTACGAGCAGTACTTC.